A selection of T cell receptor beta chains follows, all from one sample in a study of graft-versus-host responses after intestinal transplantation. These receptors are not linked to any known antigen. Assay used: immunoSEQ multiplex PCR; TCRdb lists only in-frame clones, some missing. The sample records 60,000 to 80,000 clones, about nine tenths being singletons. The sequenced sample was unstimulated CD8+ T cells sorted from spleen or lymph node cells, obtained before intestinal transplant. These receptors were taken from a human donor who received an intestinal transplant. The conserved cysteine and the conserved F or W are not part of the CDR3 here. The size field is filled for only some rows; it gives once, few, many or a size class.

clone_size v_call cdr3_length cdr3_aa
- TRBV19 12 ASSIMGGQETQY
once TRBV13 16 ASSLTSGGTRKQETQY
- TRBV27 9 ASRGTLEQF
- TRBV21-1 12 ASSPAPGKETQY
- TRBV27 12 ASSFGDTSYEQY
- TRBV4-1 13 ASSPPGLASREQY
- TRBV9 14 ASSVGSGASVGEQF
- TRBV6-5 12 ASSPSQGMAEAF
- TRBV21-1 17 ASSNSIGTGSFSNQPQH
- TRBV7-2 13 ASSGQGYSNQPQH
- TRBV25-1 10 ASSGGGYGYT
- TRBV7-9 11 ASSSGLYNEQF
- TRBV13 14 ASSPTGTGHNTEAF
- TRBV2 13 ASSERGQLGRPQH
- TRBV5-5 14 ASSPAGNENSYGYT
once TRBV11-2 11 ASILLDRGYSF
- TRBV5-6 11 ASSSLGIYEQF
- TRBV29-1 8 SGGGNEQF
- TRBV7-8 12 ATAETGVNEKLF
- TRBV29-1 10 SVEERTYEQF
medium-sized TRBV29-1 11 SVAGALENTIY